The source of this TCR beta chain is a study of early T cells in non-severe SARS-CoV-2 infection. About the study: Investigators sequenced bulk RNA drawn from unsorted whole blood, and chains remained unpaired.

The germline V and J ends were trimmed by 0 bases and 3 bases, with 35 bases remaining between them. This CDR3 region has 23 residues. Germline CDR1 reads SGHNT; CDR2 reads YENEEA. This clonotype was recorded at least ten times. In TCRdb, the 5' RACE reads were re-called with MiXCR into one record per CDR3 protein. The sample carries more than 50,000 distinct CDR3 sequences, 5.6% recorded once. Sequenced sample: whole blood. The chain joins TRBV11-3 to TRBJ1-1, with a possible D match to TRBD1 (5 bases). This clonotype was sampled from an adult who was a healthcare worker with PCR-confirmed SARS-CoV-2 infection or an uninfected control (not recorded which). CDR3 nucleotides: TGTGCCAGCAGCTTAGATTCCCACGGATCACCGCGGGCGGGGGAGGAAGAGTACACTGAAGCTTTCTTT. The encoded protein is CASSLDSHGSPRAGEEEYTEAFF.